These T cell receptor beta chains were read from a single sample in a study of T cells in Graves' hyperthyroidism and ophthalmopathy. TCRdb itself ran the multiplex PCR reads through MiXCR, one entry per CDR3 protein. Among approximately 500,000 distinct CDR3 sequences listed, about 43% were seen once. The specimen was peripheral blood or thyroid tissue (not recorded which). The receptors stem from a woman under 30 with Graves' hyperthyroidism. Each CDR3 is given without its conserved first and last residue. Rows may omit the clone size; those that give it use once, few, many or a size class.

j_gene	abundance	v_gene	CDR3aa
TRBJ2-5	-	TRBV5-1	ASRPTSDAETQY
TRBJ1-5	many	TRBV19	ASSDSDQPQH
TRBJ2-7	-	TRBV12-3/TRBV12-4	ASSLGGTSNYEQY
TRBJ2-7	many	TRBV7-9	ASSLGDGQY
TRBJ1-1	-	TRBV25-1	ASSEGGTLNTEAF
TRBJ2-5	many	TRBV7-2	ASSYGQGYQETQY
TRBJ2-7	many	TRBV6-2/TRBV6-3	ASSPNPRDRAYEQY
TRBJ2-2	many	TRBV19	ASSIRRRELF
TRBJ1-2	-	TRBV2	ASSVSQELVNGYT
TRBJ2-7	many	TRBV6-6	ASGGDGSYEQY
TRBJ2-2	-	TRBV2	ASSELAGVDTGELF
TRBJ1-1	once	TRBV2	ASIGLQPTGGNTEAF
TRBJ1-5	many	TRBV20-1	SARDPGQGDNQPQH
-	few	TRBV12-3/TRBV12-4	ASSEGLRDNEQF
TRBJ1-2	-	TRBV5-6	ASSFGGGSGYT
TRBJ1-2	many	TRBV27	ASSHGQGADYGYT
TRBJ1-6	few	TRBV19	ASNGEYNSPLH
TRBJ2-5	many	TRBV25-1	ASSGDMGETQY
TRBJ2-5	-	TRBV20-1	SAREGTQY
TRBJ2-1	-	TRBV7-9	ASSINRVGDEQF
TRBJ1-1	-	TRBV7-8	ASSHGQGNTEAF
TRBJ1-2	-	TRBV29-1	SVEDRENHRYGYT
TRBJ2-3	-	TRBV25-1	ASRGLAGGLDTQY
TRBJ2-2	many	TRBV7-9	ASSPLAGALTGELF
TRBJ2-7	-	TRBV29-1	SRLAGGLPNEQY
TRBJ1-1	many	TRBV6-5	ASSTSWTVNTEAF
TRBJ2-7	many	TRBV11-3	ASSLEEGWYEQY
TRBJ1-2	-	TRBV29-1	SARPGGQGDGYT
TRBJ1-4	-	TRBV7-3	ASSPGGLKAYNEKLF
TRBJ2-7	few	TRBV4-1	ASSQLRDTSYEQY
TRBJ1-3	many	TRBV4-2	ASSQDMLSGNTIY
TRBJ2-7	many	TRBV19	ASSGWTGSIGEQY
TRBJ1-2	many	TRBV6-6	ASSYSLGQANYGYT
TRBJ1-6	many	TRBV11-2	ASTLDAGYSPLH
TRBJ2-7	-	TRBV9	ASSGGTSGRADEQY
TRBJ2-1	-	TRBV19	ASSVPGQGDGEQF
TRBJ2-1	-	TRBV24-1	ATSATIVSEYNEQF
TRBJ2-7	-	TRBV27	ASSVGRTGAEQY
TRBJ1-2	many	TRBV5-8	ASSSDRGYGYT
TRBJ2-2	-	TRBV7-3	ASSPLGLAGGPTGELF
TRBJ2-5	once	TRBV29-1	SLAGLETQY
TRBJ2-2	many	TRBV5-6	ASSLAGGATGELF
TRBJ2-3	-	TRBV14	ASSRTPGLTDTQY
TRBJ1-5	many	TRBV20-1	SGQTHSQQPQH
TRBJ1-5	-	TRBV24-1	ATSVSYSNQPQH
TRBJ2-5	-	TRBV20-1	SASGTGYETQY
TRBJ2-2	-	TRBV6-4	ASSGTSGRWNTGELF
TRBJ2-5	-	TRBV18	ASSPWTEETQY
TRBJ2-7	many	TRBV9	ASSPPHGGAGEQY
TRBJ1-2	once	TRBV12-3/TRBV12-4	ASSEDTYEGYT
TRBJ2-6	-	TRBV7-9	ASSEAGGRNTEA
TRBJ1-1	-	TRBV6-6	ASRTLPGQGMNTEAF
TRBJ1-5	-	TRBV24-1	ATSDSIPGTGGTNQPQH